The next 27 T cell receptor beta chains were all read from a single sample in a study of PD-1 blockade in classical Hodgkin lymphoma. The assay was immunoSEQ multiplex PCR, and TCRdb's table has in-frame clones only and misses some. In the table there are roughly 36,000 clones, 77% of which are singletons. Time point of the sample: cycle 4 day 1 (C4D1), after 6 weeks of nivolumab. Patients all relapsed after autologous stem cell transplantation, and there was variation in brentuximab vedotin exposure. Here the sequenced sample was peripheral blood mononuclear cells (PBMCs), taken before the fourth cycle of nivolumab. These receptors all stem from a human donor with classical Hodgkin lymphoma.

DNA of the CDR3: TGTGCCAGCTCACCCGACAGCCAAGAGACCCAGTACTTC. This encodes CASSPDSQETQYF. The chain carries TRBV18 and TRBJ2-5, with D possibly being TRBD1 (5 bases). This CDR3 spans 13 amino acids. The ends were cut back, 3 bases at V and 1 base at J, with 6 bases in the middle. Germline CDR1 is KGHSH and CDR2 is LQKENI.

The table lists this clone with a count of one. The J gene is TRBJ2-2, the V gene TRBV6-1; tentative D call: TRBD2 (5 bases). This CDR3 spans 13 amino acids. Germline-derived CDR1 and CDR2 are MNHNS and SASEGT. Trimming took off 2 bases at V and 8 bases at J, with 9 bases between the two ends. The CDR3 reads CASSEMRVGELFF. The CDR3, as DNA: TGTGCCAGCAGTGAAATGCGGGTTGGGGAGCTGTTTTTT.

This clone was found a few times. The chain joins TRBV28 to TRBJ2-3, with 9 bases matching TRBD1. Trimming removed 4 bases from V and 2 bases from J; junction bases left unmatched: 10. The CDR3 loop spans 17 amino acids. The V gene's germline CDR1 is MDHEN and CDR2 SYDVKM. CDR3 bases: TGTGCCAGCAGTTCGAGACAGGGGGGGAGATACACAGATACGCAGTATTTT. Amino acids: CASSSRQGGRYTDTQYF.

J is TRBJ1-3 and V is TRBV2, with a weak D call TRBD1 (6 bases). Germline V gives CDR1 SNHLY, CDR2 FYNNEI. This CDR3 comprises 16 residues. Trimming stripped 7 bases from V and 0 bases from J, with 16 bases between. CDR3 amino acids: CASIPETGRSGNTIYF. In DNA, the CDR3 is TGTGCCAGCATCCCAGAGACAGGCCGCTCTGGAAACACCATATATTTT.

In this sample, this clone turned up once. This chain uses TRBV5-1 with TRBJ1-2, with 9 bases that match TRBD1. This CDR3 spans 16 amino acids. Germline CDR1 is SGHRS and CDR2 is YFSETQ. The J segment lost 4 bases and the V segment lost 1 base, leaving 8 bases of the junction unmatched. The CDR3 DNA reads as TGCGCCAGCAGCTTGACTCCGGGACAGGGTGCCTATGGCTACACCTTC. Encoded protein: CASSLTPGQGAYGYTF.

The chain joins TRBV13 to TRBJ2-3, with TRBD1 as a possible D gene (6 bases). Germline CDR1 PRHDT, CDR2 FYEKMQ (reference sequence). Trimming removed 5 bases from V and 6 bases from J, with 15 bases in between. The CDR3 runs 14 residues. The CDR3: CASSTGHPLDTQYF. The CDR3 nucleotides read TGTGCCAGCAGCACGGGACACCCCTTGGATACGCAGTATTTT.

This clone was seen only a few times. This chain connects TRBV5-4 to TRBJ2-2, with 8 bases fitting TRBD1. This CDR3 is built from 15 residues. Trimming removed 3 bases from V and 4 bases from J; junction bases left unmatched: 5. CDR1 is SGHNT, CDR2 YYREEE, per germline (reference sequence). The CDR3 loop reads CASSSWTGLTGELFF. CDR3 bases: TGTGCCAGCAGCTCCTGGACAGGGCTCACCGGGGAGCTGTTTTTT.

This chain connects TRBV29-1 to TRBJ1-1; D unresolved. Germline V gene sequence: CDR1 SQVTM, CDR2 ANQGSEA. The CDR3 spans 13 residues. V was shortened by 4 bases and J by 2 bases, with 11 bases between the two germline ends. The chain's CDR3 is CSVGIQSNTEAFF. DNA for the CDR3: TGCAGCGTTGGAATCCAGTCCAACACTGAAGCTTTCTTT.

J is TRBJ1-5 and V is TRBV13; weak D call: TRBD1 (5 bases). V lost 5 bases, J lost 7 bases, and 12 bases lay in between. CDR1 PRHDT and CDR2 FYEKMQ come from the germline V gene (reference sequence). There are 13 residues in the CDR3. CDR3 bases: TGTGCCAGCAGCCCAGGGACGCGGCAGCCCCAGCATTTT. Amino acid sequence: CASSPGTRQPQHF.

This chain joins TRBV29-1 and TRBJ2-1; D gene unclear. The germline V gene has CDR1 SQVTM and CDR2 ANQGSEA. This CDR3 spans 13 amino acids. V lost 2 bases, J lost 3 bases, and 8 bases lay in between. The CDR3: CSVEPADYNEQFF. The CDR3 DNA is TGCAGCGTTGAACCCGCCGACTACAATGAGCAGTTCTTC.

J is TRBJ2-7 and V is TRBV5-1; D may be TRBD1 (5 bases). The germline V and J ends were trimmed by 2 bases and 0 bases, with 9 bases remaining between them. Germline V lookup: CDR1 SGHRS, CDR2 YFSETQ. The CDR3 length is 14 residues. The CDR3 nucleotides read TGCGCCAGCAGCTTAGCAGGGTCCTCCTACGAGCAGTACTTC. Translating it yields CASSLAGSSYEQYF.

J is TRBJ2-5 and V is TRBV7-9, with TRBD1 matching over 8 bases. V was clipped by 6 bases and J by 3 bases; unmatched bases: 12. The V gene's germline CDR1 is SEHNR and CDR2 FQNEAQ (reference sequence). This CDR3 region has 16 residues. This CDR3 reads CASSSTGGIFKETQYF. The DNA for the CDR3 is TGTGCCAGCAGTTCAACAGGGGGAATCTTCAAAGAGACCCAGTACTTC.

This clone was picked up one time. The chain links TRBV19 to TRBJ2-3; a weak D match, TRBD1 (6 bases). Trimming pared 5 bases from V and 5 bases from J, leaving 20 bases between. Germline CDR1 and CDR2: LNHDA and SQIVND (reference sequence). The CDR3 is 16 residues long. CDR3 DNA sequence: TGTGCCAGTAGTGATTGGGGGCTAGCCCCACAAGATACGCAGTATTTT. It specifies CASSDWGLAPQDTQYF.

This clone was found a few times. The chain couples TRBV10-3 to TRBJ1-5, with 7 bases matching TRBD1. Germline V gene lookup returns CDR1 ENHRY and CDR2 SYGVKD. The CDR3 length is 13 residues. Trimming took 9 bases from V and 4 from J; bases not matched to a gene: 6. CDR3 region: CAISDRANQPQHF. For the CDR3, the DNA is TGTGCCATTTCAGACAGGGCTAATCAGCCCCAGCATTTT.

This chain joins TRBV30 and TRBJ1-3; the D is unclear. V lost 0 bases to trimming and J lost 1 base, with 7 bases between them. The germline CDR1 and CDR2 sequences are GTSNPN and SVGIG (reference sequence). CDR3 size: 14 residues. This chain's CDR3 is CAWSVLRSGNTIYF. CDR3 sequence (DNA): TGTGCCTGGAGTGTACTCAGGTCTGGAAACACCATATATTTT.

This chain links TRBV5-1 with TRBJ1-6; D not resolved. The V gene's germline CDR1 is SGHRS and CDR2 YFSETQ. The V end was cut by 4 bases, the J end by 0 bases, with 2 bases between. The CDR3 sequence is 13 residues long. The chain's CDR3 is CASSISYNSPLHF. The DNA for the CDR3 is TGCGCCAGCAGCATCTCCTATAATTCACCCCTCCACTTT.

CDR3 protein: CASSGSPSGNTIYF. CDR3 nucleotide sequence: TGCGCCAGCAGTGGGTCCCCCTCTGGAAACACCATATATTTT. The gene calls are TRBV10-2 and TRBJ1-3, with D unresolved. CDR1 is WSHSY, CDR2 SAAADI, per germline. This CDR3 spans 14 amino acids. Trimming removed 4 bases from V and 0 bases from J, with 7 bases in between.

The count of this clone is one. V is TRBV7-9 and J is TRBJ1-3; 7 bases are shared with TRBD1. The CDR3 sequence is 14 residues long. J was trimmed by 1 base and V by 4 bases; bases with no gene match: 1. From germline, CDR1 is SEHNR and CDR2 FQNEAQ (reference sequence). The CDR3 loop reads CASSSTGSGNTIYF. The CDR3 DNA follows: TGTGCCAGCAGCTCGACAGGGTCTGGAAACACCATATATTTT.

V is TRBV28 and J is TRBJ1-6; a possible D gene is TRBD1 (5 bases). The length of the CDR3 is 15 residues. Germline CDR1 and CDR2: MDHEN and SYDVKM. The V and J ends lost 2 bases and 10 bases respectively, with 15 bases between them. CDR3 in amino acids: CASSLRQGASSPLHF. In DNA form, the CDR3 reads TGTGCCAGCAGTTTAAGGCAGGGAGCGTCATCACCCCTCCACTTT.

This chain connects TRBV5-8 to TRBJ2-7; TRBD1 is a possible D gene (5 bases). Germline V gene sequence: CDR1 SGHTS, CDR2 YDEGEE. Trimming took 0 bases from V and 4 from J, leaving 8 bases between them. The CDR3 is 13 amino acids. CDR3 sequence (DNA): TGTGCCAGCAGCTTGGCCCCAGGGTACGAGCAGTACTTC. Amino acids: CASSLAPGYEQYF.

The chain has TRBV6-4 and TRBJ1-1; D unclear. The germline V gene has CDR1 MRHNA and CDR2 SNTAGT. V dropped 7 bases and J dropped 3 bases, with 9 bases sitting between them. CDR3 length equals 12 residues. The CDR3 loop reads CASNGGYTEAFF. The CDR3 nucleotides read TGTGCCAGCAACGGCGGTTACACTGAAGCTTTCTTT.

This sequence joins TRBV7-2 and TRBJ1-3; 7 nucleotides agree with TRBD1. Germline V gives CDR1 SGHTA, CDR2 FQGNSA. This CDR3 has 17 residues. V lost 5 bases to trimming and J lost 0 bases; unmatched junction nucleotides: 10. The CDR3, as DNA: TGTGCCAGCAGCGTCCGGGACAGAGCCTTCTCTGGAAACACCATATATTTT. Its translation is CASSVRDRAFSGNTIYF.

The chain combines TRBV4-2 with TRBJ1-5; a possible D gene is TRBD1 (5 bases). The CDR3 loop spans 17 amino acids. The germline V gene encodes CDR1 LGHNA and CDR2 YNFKEQ. V lost 3 bases, J lost 0 bases, and 15 bases lay in between. CDR3: CASSQGDRRASNQPQHF. For the CDR3, the DNA is TGTGCCAGCAGCCAGGGGGACCGAAGGGCTAGCAATCAGCCCCAGCATTTT.

The CDR3 nucleotides read TGTGCCAGCAGCTTAGAGACAGGGGCCTACGAGCAGTACTTC. This translates into CASSLETGAYEQYF. The gene calls are TRBV7-2 and TRBJ2-7; 8 bases are a match to TRBD1. Losses at the gene ends were 1 base for V and 2 bases for J; bases not matched to a gene: 1. Germline lookup yields CDR1 SGHTA and CDR2 FQGNSA. CDR3 length equals 14 residues.

The chain is built from TRBV11-2 and TRBJ2-1, with 7 bases identical to TRBD2. Unmatched junction bases numbered 6, after V lost 1 base and J lost 3 bases. The CDR3 totals 16 residues. Germline V gives CDR1 SGHAT, CDR2 FQNNGV. The CDR3: CASSLVSTGGYNEQFF. The CDR3, as DNA: TGTGCCAGCAGCTTAGTCTCGACGGGGGGCTACAATGAGCAGTTCTTC.

The chain joins TRBV4-3 to TRBJ2-3; the D is unclear. Trimming left V 0 bases short and J 2 bases short, with 6 bases between. In germline, CDR1 is LGHNA, CDR2 YSLEER. CDR3 length: 14 amino acids. The CDR3: CASSQERLTDTQYF. CDR3 nucleotide sequence: TGCGCCAGCAGCCAAGAAAGGCTCACAGATACGCAGTATTTT.

The chain employs TRBV7-9 and TRBJ1-1, with no clear D. The germline CDR1 and CDR2 sequences are SEHNR and FQNEAQ (reference sequence). The CDR3 runs 17 residues. V dropped 5 bases and J dropped 0 bases, with 19 bases sitting between them. DNA of the CDR3: TGTGCCAGCAGCCCCACCCTGGCACGGGCCTTGAACACTGAAGCTTTCTTT. It specifies CASSPTLARALNTEAFF. Looking up the rest from reference TRBV7-9 and TRBJ1-1 gives the full variable domain: DTGVSQNPRHKITKRGQNVTFRCDPISEHNRLYWYRQTLGQGPEFLTYFQNEAQLEKSRLLSDRFSAERPKGSFSTLEIQRTEQGDSAMYLCASSPTLARALNTEAFFGQGTRLTVV.